Shown below are 25 T cell receptor beta chains from a single sample sequenced in a study of cytomegalovirus exposure and HLA in healthy donors. Method: immunoSEQ multiplex PCR; TCRdb's copy keeps in-frame clones and lacks some. The table includes tens of thousands of clones, 85% to 95% detected once. What was sequenced was PBMCs. The source of these receptors is a man younger than 35 in good health and CMV-seronegative.

This clone was counted a single time. The chain couples TRBV18 to TRBJ2-2; 7 bases are a match to TRBD1. This CDR3 region has 16 residues. V dropped 4 bases and J dropped 3; count of bases not matched to a gene: 8. Germline V CDR1 and CDR2: KGHSH, LQKENI. CDR3 coding DNA: TGTGCCAGCTCACTCAGGGGACAGTCGGACACCGGGGAGCTGTTTTTT. Encoded protein: CASSLRGQSDTGELFF.

As concerns this clone: The sample contains more than one DNA sequence encoding this CDR3. V is TRBV4-2 and J is TRBJ2-7; D is possibly TRBD1 (6 bases). Germline V lookup: CDR1 LGHNA, CDR2 YNFKEQ. Trimming cost V 1 base and J 2 bases, with 9 bases left between them. The CDR3 runs to 14 residues. The CDR3 here is CASSQGQGTYEQYF. The CDR3 DNA reads TGTGCCAGCAGCCAAGGTCAGGGGACCTACGAGCAGTACTTC.

The CDR3 coding sequence is TGTGCCAGCAACAGGGGAGGTCGAGGCACTGAAGCTTTCTTT. Its protein is CASNRGGRGTEAFF. The chain recombines TRBV2 with TRBJ1-1; TRBD1 matches 7 bases. Germline V CDR1 and CDR2: SNHLY, FYNNEI. Trimming at V came to 7 bases and at J to 4 bases, leaving 9 bases not matched to a gene. The CDR3 consists of 14 residues.

CDR3 sequence: CASSLSGAGREAFF. As DNA, the CDR3 is TGTGCCAGCAGTTTGAGCGGGGCCGGGCGGGAAGCTTTCTTT. J is TRBJ1-1 and V is TRBV28; D is perhaps TRBD1 (5 bases). The germline CDR1 and CDR2 sequences are MDHEN and SYDVKM. This CDR3 is 14 amino acids long. Trimming cost V 3 bases and J 8 bases, with 16 bases left between them.

A single count supports this clone. V is TRBV7-9 and J is TRBJ1-3, with D uncertain. Germline lookup yields CDR1 SEHNR and CDR2 FQNEAQ (reference sequence). CDR3 length equals 16 residues. Trimming stripped 2 bases from V and 0 bases from J, with 11 bases between. This CDR3 reads CASSLSVSSSGNTIYF. DNA of the CDR3: TGTGCCAGCAGCTTAAGCGTTTCGAGCTCTGGAAACACCATATATTTT.

The chain carries TRBV5-5 and TRBJ1-1; D may be TRBD1 (5 bases). The CDR3 is 16 residues long. The V gene lost 2 bases and the J gene lost 0 bases, with 14 bases spanning the gap. CDR1 and CDR2 from the germline V gene are SGHKS and YYEKEE (reference sequence). The CDR3 sequence: CASSFGGLSMNTEAFF. The CDR3 bases are TGTGCCAGCAGCTTTGGGGGACTTTCTATGAACACTGAAGCTTTCTTT.

The chain has TRBV19 and TRBJ1-5, with 9 bases aligning to TRBD1. V dropped 7 bases and J dropped 7; count of bases not matched to a gene: 17. The CDR3 totals 17 residues. Germline CDR1 is LNHDA and CDR2 is SQIVND (reference sequence). The CDR3 spells CASILTGTGSRGQPQHF. The CDR3, as DNA: TGTGCCAGTATCCTAACCGGGACAGGGAGTAGGGGACAGCCCCAGCATTTT.

The rearrangement links TRBV7-2 to TRBJ2-7, with a tentative D call TRBD1 (5 bases). The germline CDR1 and CDR2 sequences are SGHTA and FQGNSA. The V and J ends lost 1 base and 2 bases respectively, with 9 bases between them. The CDR3 runs 14 residues. This CDR3 reads CASSLGQGTYEQYF. CDR3 DNA sequence: TGTGCCAGCAGCTTAGGGCAGGGTACCTACGAGCAGTACTTC.

The chain is built from TRBV4-2 and TRBJ2-1, with 8 bases lining up with TRBD1. V lost 0 bases, J lost 9 bases, and 4 bases stayed unmatched. Per germline, CDR1 LGHNA and CDR2 YNFKEQ. This CDR3 has 14 residues. The DNA for the CDR3 is TGTGCCAGCAGCCAAGATCAGGGGGCGGGTGAGCAGTTCTTC. Encoded protein: CASSQDQGAGEQFF.

The V and J genes are TRBV5-1 and TRBJ1-2, with unresolved D. The CDR3 is 17 residues long. Per the germline V gene, CDR1 is SGHRS and CDR2 is YFSETQ. Trimming cost V 0 bases and J 3 bases, with 18 bases left between them. CDR3 amino acids: CASSLGEALTFHYGYTF. For the CDR3, the DNA is TGCGCCAGCAGCTTGGGGGAGGCCCTTACTTTTCACTATGGCTACACCTTC.

This clone was recorded once. The chain employs TRBV14 and TRBJ1-2, with 10 bases that match TRBD1. The CDR3 runs to 15 residues. CDR1 is SGHDN and CDR2 is FVKESK in the germline V gene. Germline trimming cut 3 bases from V and 3 bases from J; bases unmatched to any gene: 4. CDR3 residues: CASSHLTGGYYGYTF. The CDR3 nucleotides are TGTGCCAGCAGCCACCTGACAGGGGGCTACTATGGCTACACCTTC. Supplemented by reference TRBV14 and TRBJ1-2, the full variable domain reads EAGVTQFPSHSVIEKGQTVTLRCDPISGHDNLYWYRRVMGKEIKFLLHFVKESKQDESGMPNNRFLAERTGGTYSTLKVQPAELEDSGVYFCASSHLTGGYYGYTFGSGTRLTVV.

V gene TRBV5-6 combines with J gene TRBJ2-1; TRBD2 matches at 11 bases. CDR3 length: 16 residues. Germline CDR1 and CDR2: SGHDT and YYEEEE. V lost 7 bases, J lost 1 base, and 7 bases stayed unmatched. As DNA, the CDR3 is TGTGCCAGCCGGCCTCCTAGCGGGAGGTCCTACAATGAGCAGTTCTTC. This codes for CASRPPSGRSYNEQFF.

J is TRBJ1-2 and V is TRBV11-2; D might be TRBD1 (5 bases). The CDR3 runs to 15 residues. Germline V gives CDR1 SGHAT, CDR2 FQNNGV. Between the trimmed V and J ends, which lost 0 bases and 4 bases, there was a span of 12 bases. CDR3 in DNA: TGTGCCAGCAGCTTAGATCCGGGGGGGATCTATGGCTACACCTTC. Protein sequence: CASSLDPGGIYGYTF.

The rearrangement links TRBV19 to TRBJ2-6, with a weak D call TRBD1 (6 bases). From germline, CDR1 is LNHDA and CDR2 SQIVND (reference sequence). The CDR3 totals 19 residues. V was cut by 9 bases and J by 2 bases, with 26 bases left in between. The CDR3 is CARIAGTKGACPGANVLTF. The CDR3 DNA reads TGTGCCAGAATCGCCGGGACAAAAGGTGCCTGTCCTGGGGCCAACGTCCTGACTTTC.

The chain uses TRBV19 and TRBJ1-4; D is ambiguous. V was pared by 2 bases and J by 0 bases, with 10 bases between. The CDR3 runs to 16 residues. From germline, CDR1 is LNHDA and CDR2 SQIVND (reference sequence). CDR3 loop: CASSIPSVATNEKLFF. DNA of the CDR3: TGTGCCAGTAGTATACCCTCAGTTGCAACTAATGAAAAACTGTTTTTT.

The V call is TRBV7-2, the J call TRBJ1-5; 8 positions agree with TRBD1. CDR1 and CDR2 (germline): SGHTA, FQGNSA. The CDR3 has 17 amino acids. V lost 2 bases, J lost 4 bases, and 10 bases stayed unmatched. CDR3 DNA sequence: TGTGCCAGCAGCTTACCTGGACAGGGCGTTGAGAATCAGCCCCAGCATTTT. Translating gives CASSLPGQGVENQPQHF.

The rearrangement uses TRBV6-5 and TRBJ1-4, with 8 bases aligning to TRBD1. The J segment lost 2 bases and the V segment lost 6 bases, leaving 5 bases of the junction unmatched. Germline V lookup: CDR1 MNHEY, CDR2 SVGAGI. The CDR3 is made up of 15 amino acids. This CDR3 reads CASSNTGGTNEKLFF. The DNA of the CDR3 is TGTGCCAGCAGCAACACAGGGGGTACTAATGAAAAACTGTTTTTT.

V and J are TRBV30 and TRBJ1-2; tentative D call: TRBD1 (5 bases). Germline CDR1 is GTSNPN and CDR2 is SVGIG (reference sequence). Trimming took 8 bases from V and 1 from J, leaving 14 bases between them. The CDR3 contains 13 residues. The CDR3 here is CAGLGAHNYGYTF. The DNA for the CDR3 is TGTGCCGGATTAGGGGCGCATAACTATGGCTACACCTTC.

Notes on this clone: One end of the junction fails to match germline, which may point to a read error. V gene TRBV7-7 combines with J gene TRBJ2-5; D may be TRBD2 (6 bases). The CDR3 covers 13 residues. The germline gives CDR1 SSHAT, CDR2 FNYEAQ (reference sequence). The DNA for the CDR3 is TGTGCTAGCAGCTTCAGGGACTCAGAGACCCAGTACTTC. Protein: CASSFRDSETQYF.

This chain joins TRBV27 and TRBJ1-1; TRBD1 matches at 8 bases. Per germline, CDR1 MNHEY and CDR2 SMNVEV (reference sequence). Trimming took 4 bases from V and 5 from J; bases not matched to a gene: 12. The CDR3 sequence is 16 residues long. Here the CDR3 DNA reads TGTGCCAGCAGTTCCCCGGGAACAGGGGGATTAACTGAAGCTTTCTTT. Translation: CASSSPGTGGLTEAFF.

The chain uses TRBV7-2 and TRBJ2-3, with TRBD2 matching 7 bases. The CDR3 length is 16 residues. J gave up 2 bases and V 5 bases, and 10 bases lay outside the gene matches. Germline-derived CDR1 and CDR2 are SGHTA and FQGNSA. This CDR3 is CASSLREGRYTDTQYF. The DNA for the CDR3 is TGTGCCAGCAGCCTAAGGGAGGGCAGGTACACAGATACGCAGTATTTT.

V is TRBV5-6 and J is TRBJ1-2, with unresolved D. The CDR3 is made up of 14 amino acids. V lost 4 bases and J 4 bases, leaving 14 bases between the germline ends. The germline V gene encodes CDR1 SGHDT and CDR2 YYEEEE. The CDR3 DNA sequence: TGTGCCAGCAGCATTGGTCGACACAGCTATGGCTACACCTTC. As protein: CASSIGRHSYGYTF.

This clone appeared a single time. The rearrangement joins TRBV9 to TRBJ1-3, with TRBD1 matching 8 bases. The ends lost 0 bases at V and 2 bases at J; junction bases unmatched: 4. The CDR3 is 16 residues long. Germline V gene lookup returns CDR1 SGDLS and CDR2 YYNGEE. The chain's CDR3 is CASSVGWTGTGNTIYF. As DNA, the CDR3 is TGTGCCAGCAGCGTAGGCTGGACAGGGACTGGAAACACCATATATTTT.

V gene TRBV7-3 combines with J gene TRBJ2-7, with TRBD2 as a possible D gene (6 bases). This CDR3 region has 13 residues. CDR1 and CDR2 from the germline V gene are SGHTA and FQGTGA. Trimming shortened V by 0 bases and J by 3 bases, and 6 bases separated the two germline ends. In DNA form, the CDR3 reads TGTGCCAGCAGCTTAACTAGCGGCTACGAGCAGTACTTC. Amino acid sequence: CASSLTSGYEQYF.

The chain recombines TRBV6-5 with TRBJ2-1, with 8 bases aligning to TRBD1. After removal of 6 bases from V and 6 bases from J, the junction contained 10 bases not matched to a gene. Germline V CDR1 and CDR2: MNHEY, SVGAGI. This CDR3 has 15 residues. CDR3 region: CASSFQGASSNEQFF. The CDR3 DNA reads as TGTGCCAGCAGCTTTCAGGGGGCTAGTAGCAATGAGCAGTTCTTC.